These T cell receptor beta chains were read from a single sample in a study of identifying expanded T cells in peripheral blood. This table comes from immunoSEQ multiplex PCR, and its TCRdb copy is limited to in-frame clones, with some not included. This table holds about 80,000 clones, roughly 90% found once. Input material: blood. These receptors were obtained from a person aged 18 to 70 in good health. Both conserved end residues are part of each CDR3. Fields, in order: V gene, CDR3 length, J gene, CDR3 protein.

v_call: TRBV29-1; cdr3_length: 13; j_call: TRBJ1-1; cdr3_aa: CSVALQGNTEAFF
v_call: TRBV29-1; cdr3_length: 12; j_call: TRBJ2-3; cdr3_aa: CSVEELTNTQYF
v_call: TRBV5-1; cdr3_length: 13; j_call: TRBJ2-7; cdr3_aa: CASSLRQGYEQYF
v_call: TRBV7-3; cdr3_length: 15; j_call: TRBJ1-2; cdr3_aa: CASSPWDTSPDGYTF
v_call: TRBV5-4; cdr3_length: 14; j_call: TRBJ2-3; cdr3_aa: CASSLTGITDTQYF
v_call: TRBV6-5; cdr3_length: 16; j_call: TRBJ2-1; cdr3_aa: CASSYSSGPSYNEQFF
v_call: TRBV7-2; cdr3_length: 12; j_call: TRBJ1-2; cdr3_aa: CASSFLEGGYTF
v_call: TRBV4-1; cdr3_length: 16; j_call: TRBJ1-5; cdr3_aa: CASSQVAPSRNQPQHF
v_call: TRBV5-1; cdr3_length: 18; j_call: TRBJ1-4; cdr3_aa: CASRSGTGGTATNEKLFF
v_call: TRBV18; cdr3_length: 16; j_call: TRBJ2-3; cdr3_aa: CASSSFSGGTTDTQYF
v_call: TRBV5-4; cdr3_length: 14; j_call: TRBJ1-2; cdr3_aa: CASSPGQENYGYTF
v_call: TRBV30; cdr3_length: 13; j_call: TRBJ1-2; cdr3_aa: CAWSVLTGVGYTF
v_call: TRBV5-5; cdr3_length: 14; j_call: TRBJ2-7; cdr3_aa: CASSLMVATGEQYF